The clone carrying this TCR beta chain has more than one count but fewer than ten. Its antigen is still unknown. This sample is part of a study of response to subunit inactivated influenza vaccine. Whole-study findings and limits: Authors suggested that a seasonal influenza vaccination recruits few new T cells each time.

V dropped 4 bases and J dropped 2 bases, with 8 bases sitting between them. CDR1 is LGHDT, CDR2 YNNKEL, per germline (reference sequence). This CDR3 region has 13 residues. TCRdb redid the calling of the RT-PCR reads with MiXCR, one entry per CDR3 protein. The repertoire holds about 540,000 distinct CDR3 sequences, with 11% to 15% as singletons. The specimen comprised PBMCs from blood, sampled 12 days after vaccination. The clonotype originates from a man over 45 who received an inactivated influenza vaccine. The V gene is TRBV3-1, the J gene TRBJ1-1; D gene unclear. The CDR3 nucleotides are TGTGCCAGCAGCCGAAGACTTAACACTGAAGCTTTCTTT. Translated: CASSRRLNTEAFF.